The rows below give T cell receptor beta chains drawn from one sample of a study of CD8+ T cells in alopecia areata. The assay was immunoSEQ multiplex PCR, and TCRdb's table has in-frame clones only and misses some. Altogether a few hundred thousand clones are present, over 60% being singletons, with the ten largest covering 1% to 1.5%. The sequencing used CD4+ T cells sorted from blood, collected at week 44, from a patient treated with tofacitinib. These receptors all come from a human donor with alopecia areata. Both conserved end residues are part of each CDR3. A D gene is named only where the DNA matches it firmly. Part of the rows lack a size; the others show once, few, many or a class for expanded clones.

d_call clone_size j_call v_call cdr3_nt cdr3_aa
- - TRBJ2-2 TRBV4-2 TGTGCCAGCAGCCAACTTTCTCCGGGTTTGAACACCGGGGAGCTGTTTTTT CASSQLSPGLNTGELFF
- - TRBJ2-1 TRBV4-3 TGCGCCAGCAGCCAAGAAGGGGGGCGGGGGAAGAATGAGCAGTTCTTC CASSQEGGRGKNEQFF
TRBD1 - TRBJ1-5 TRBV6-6 TGTGCCAGCAGTTACGGCGACAGGGGAAGCAATCAGCCCCAGCATTTT CASSYGDRGSNQPQHF
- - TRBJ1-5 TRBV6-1 TGTGCCAGCAGTGGTCTGGTTGATCAGCCCCAGCATTTT CASSGLVDQPQHF
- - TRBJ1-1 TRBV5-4 TGTGCCAGCAGCGCGTACAGGGCCTCGAACACTGAAGCTTTCTTT CASSAYRASNTEAFF
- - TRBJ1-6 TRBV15 TGTGCCACCAGCAGAGATCAGAGGGGAAATTCACCCCTCCACTTT CATSRDQRGNSPLHF
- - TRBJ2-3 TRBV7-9 TGTGCCAGCAGCTTACGTGGGACCCTATTCACAGATACGCAGTATTTT CASSLRGTLFTDTQYF
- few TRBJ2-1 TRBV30 TGTGCCTGGAGTGCCTTTCGTGAGCAGTTCTTC CAWSAFREQFF
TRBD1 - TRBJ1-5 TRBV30 TGTGCCTGGGCACAGGGGTTCGGCAATCAGCCCCAGCATTTT CAWAQGFGNQPQHF
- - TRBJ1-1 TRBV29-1 TGCAGCGTAAGTTTTGGTTTGAACACTGAAGCTTTCTTT CSVSFGLNTEAFF
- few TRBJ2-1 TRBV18 TGTGCCAGCTCAGGATTCCTCAATGAGCAGTTCTTC CASSGFLNEQFF
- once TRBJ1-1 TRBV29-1 TGCAGCGTTGAACGGGCAAATACTGAAGCTTTCTTT CSVERANTEAFF
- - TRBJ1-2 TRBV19 TGTGCCAGTAGTCTCACCTATGGCTACACCTTC CASSLTYGYTF
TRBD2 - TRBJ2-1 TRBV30 TGTGCCTGGACCCATCCTGATACTCGGGGGGGCCCCTACAATGAGCAGTTCTTC CAWTHPDTRGGPYNEQFF
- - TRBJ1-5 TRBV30 TGTGCCTGGAGTGCGGGCGGAGATCAGCCCCAGCATTTT CAWSAGGDQPQHF
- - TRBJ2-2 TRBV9 TGTGCCAGCAGCGTTTCTGGGTCGAACACCGGGGAGCTGTTTTTT CASSVSGSNTGELFF
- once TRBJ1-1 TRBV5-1 TGCGCCAGCAGTCATGCGGTGAACACTGAAGCTTTCTTT CASSHAVNTEAFF
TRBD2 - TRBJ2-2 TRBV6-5 TGTGCCAGCAGCCCTAGCGGGGGGGCCGGTGGGGAGCTGTTTTTT CASSPSGGAGGELFF
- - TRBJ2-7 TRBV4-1 TGCGCCAGCAGCCAAGGACTAGTGGGCGAGCAGTACTTC CASSQGLVGEQYF
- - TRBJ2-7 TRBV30 TGTGCCTGGAGTACTCTTCTCGGCGAGCAGTACTTC CAWSTLLGEQYF
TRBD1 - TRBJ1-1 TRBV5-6 TGTGCCAGCAGCCCCGGACAGGGCAGGCTACAAGCTTTCTTT CASSPGQGRLQAFF
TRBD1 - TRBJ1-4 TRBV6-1 TGTGCCAGCGAAGAGCTACAGGGGCGGGAACTGTTTTTT CASEELQGRELFF